Following are 9 T cell receptor beta chains from one sample sequenced in a study of identical twins. One entry per CDR3 protein, called by TCRdb with MiXCR from the 5' RACE reads. The repertoire has under 20,000 distinct CDR3 sequences, roughly 71% of them found once; the top ten carry 5.5% to 7%. The sequenced sample was memory (CD45RO+) T cells sorted from blood. The source is a woman younger than 30 in good health. This table probably holds off-target reads from a library built for another chain.

The gene calls are TRBV11-2 and TRBJ2-1; 8 bases are a match to TRBD2. Germline-derived CDR1 and CDR2 are SGHAT and FQNNGV. The CDR3 loop spans 13 amino acids. J lost 7 bases, V lost 3 bases, and 2 bases had no gene match. DNA for the CDR3: TGTGCCAGCAGCTTTGGCGGGAGGAATGAGCAGTTCTTC. This gives the protein CASSFGGRNEQFF.

This clonotype has more than one count but fewer than ten. The chain is built from TRBV29-1 and TRBJ1-1, with 7 nucleotides matching TRBD1. The V and J ends lost 5 bases and 5 bases, in that order; junction bases with no gene match: 8. The germline gives CDR1 SQVTM, CDR2 ANQGSEA. This CDR3 comprises 13 residues. The CDR3 DNA is TGCAGCGTTCGACAGGGTCTGGGGACTGAAGCTTTCTTT. Its translation is CSVRQGLGTEAFF.

The gene calls are TRBV20-1 and TRBJ2-1; 12 bases agree with TRBD2. CDR1 is DFQATT, CDR2 SNEGSKA, per germline (reference sequence). The CDR3 is made up of 15 amino acids. Trimming at V came to 0 bases and at J to 8 bases, leaving 5 bases not matched to a gene. This chain's CDR3 is CSARDPTSGRDEQFF. The CDR3 DNA reads as TGCAGTGCTAGAGATCCGACTAGCGGGAGAGATGAGCAGTTCTTC.

The chain links TRBV6-2 or TRBV6-3 to TRBJ2-1; 16 bases align to TRBD2. V trimming: 0 bases; J trimming: 7 bases; junction bases outside the gene matches: 3. Germline CDR1 reads MNHEY; CDR2 reads SVGEGT. This CDR3 has 17 amino acids. The CDR3 coding sequence is TGTGCCAGCAGTTACTCGAAGGGACTAGCGGGAGGGAATGAGCAGTTCTTC. This translates into CASSYSKGLAGGNEQFF.

This clonotype occurred a few times. The chain recombines TRBV24-1 with TRBJ2-1; 13 bases are a match to TRBD2. V shed 5 bases, J shed 5 bases, and the junction held 8 bases outside the gene matches. Germline lookup yields CDR1 KGHDR and CDR2 SFDVKD. This CDR3 contains 17 residues. CDR3 amino acids: CATSARTGTSGDNEQFF. In nucleotides, the CDR3 is TGTGCCACCAGTGCCCGAACCGGGACTAGCGGGGACAATGAGCAGTTCTTC.

The chain joins TRBV29-1 to TRBJ2-1; 9 bases fit TRBD1. The junction had 14 bases not matched to a gene; V was cut back by 6 bases and J by 8 bases. Germline V lookup: CDR1 SQVTM, CDR2 ANQGSEA. The CDR3 loop spans 15 amino acids. The CDR3: CSVDVSGTGYHEQFF. The DNA of the CDR3 is TGCAGCGTAGATGTCTCCGGGACAGGGTATCATGAGCAGTTCTTC.

The chain couples TRBV19 to TRBJ1-2; 9 bases map to TRBD1. J lost 6 bases, V lost 1 base, and 6 bases had no gene match. CDR1 LNHDA and CDR2 SQIVND come from the germline V gene (reference sequence). The length of the CDR3 is 15 residues. CDR3 nucleotides: TGTGCCAGTAGTATAGGGGGACAGGGACGGGATGGCTACACCTTC. It encodes CASSIGGQGRDGYTF.

The chain uses TRBV20-1 and TRBJ2-5; 11 bases fit TRBD2. The trim removed 4 bases at V and 5 bases at J, leaving 15 bases unmatched. The CDR3 length is 17 residues. Germline CDR1 reads DFQATT; CDR2 reads SNEGSKA (reference sequence). DNA of the CDR3: TGCAGTGCTACACCTCCACTAGCGGGAGTGGCTTTGGAGACCCAGTACTTC. This encodes CSATPPLAGVALETQYF.

V and J are TRBV6-2 or TRBV6-3 and TRBJ1-5; D may be TRBD1 (6 bases). The CDR3 runs 15 residues. Trimming left V 9 bases short and J 2 bases short, with 17 bases between. Germline V gene sequence: CDR1 MNHEY, CDR2 SVGEGT. The CDR3 loop reads CASKGGGRGNQPQHF. For the CDR3, the DNA is TGTGCCAGTAAGGGGGGGGGCCGAGGCAATCAGCCCCAGCATTTT.